Sequencing of this T cell receptor (beta chain) was carried out in a study of prognosis after radiotherapy for stage I lung cancer. Study-level information: Enrolled patients comprised some 15 with newly diagnosed primary stage I lung tumors and five with oligometastatic NSCLC after surgical resection of the primary tumor.

From genomic DNA, two-round multiplex PCR was used to amplify TCR beta CDR3. Primers targeting each individual TRBV and TRBJ gene were applied in first-round PCR. TCRdb called the multiplex PCR reads again in MiXCR, with one record for every CDR3 protein. The data show almost 40,000 distinct CDR3 sequences, roughly a quarter seen once. There are many counts of this clonotype. Germline values: CDR1 SGHRS, CDR2 YFSETQ. V was cut by 1 base and J by 0 bases, with 11 bases left in between. There are 15 residues in the CDR3. This sample comprised PBMCs, obtained before or after stereotactic body radiation therapy (not recorded which). The chain joins TRBV5-1 to TRBJ2-7, with D possibly matching TRBD1 (5 bases). This clonotype was obtained from a donor over 45 with non-small cell lung cancer. The CDR3 loop reads CASSLYAGNSYEQYF. The CDR3 DNA sequence: TGCGCCAGCAGCTTGTACGCAGGGAACTCCTACGAGCAGTACTTC.